Reported below is one T cell receptor beta chain. What it binds is not known. The data stem from a study of T cell responses to AZD1222 COVID-19 vaccine. Using immunoSEQ multiplex PCR, the repertoire was profiled, and TCRdb retains in-frame clones only, with some absent. Of roughly 120,000 clones in the sample, around 87% were seen once. Germline CDR1 reads ENHRY; CDR2 reads SYGVKD. V was pared by 6 bases and J by 1 base, with 3 bases of the junction left unmatched. The CDR3 runs to 15 residues. Study-level points and caveats: The donor group comprised mostly white British people and more females; the analysis possibly underestimated clonal diversity. Just five to seven AZD1222 recipients tested seropositive at baseline. Per reports, nearly half of all spike-specific TCRs target regions that are unmutated in variants. Spike-specific TCR breadth rose after two AZD1222 doses, and depth rose as well.

This sequence originates from an adult who received the AZD1222 COVID-19 vaccine. V is TRBV10-3 and J is TRBJ1-3, with TRBD1 matching 10 bases. The material sequenced was peripheral blood, taken 28 days after the second AZD1222 dose. The CDR3 sequence: CAISRQGASGNTIYF. The CDR3, as DNA: TGTGCCATCAGCCGACAGGGGGCTTCTGGAAACACCATATATTTT.